The 21 T cell receptor beta chains below all came from one sample that was sequenced in a study of blood T cells in healthy people across ages. A sample-barcoded 5' primer and a J-beta primer mix were used in a second PCR of about 6 to 11 cycles. MiXCR, applied by TCRdb to the 5' RACE reads, yields one record per CDR3 protein. There are some 1.5 million distinct CDR3 sequences in the sample; 42% occur only once, and approximately 4% lies in the top ten. Sequenced: blood. The receptors derive from a young woman in good health.

This clonotype was picked up a small number of times. The genes are TRBV27 and TRBJ1-2; 9 bases agree with TRBD1. After removal of 0 bases from V and 8 bases from J, the junction contained 4 bases not matched to a gene. The germline CDR1 and CDR2 sequences are MNHEY and SMNVEV (reference sequence). The CDR3 has 14 amino acids. The CDR3 DNA reads TGTGCCAGCAGTTTATCGGGGACAGGGAACGGCTACACCTTC. Its translation is CASSLSGTGNGYTF.

The rearrangement uses TRBV7-9 and TRBJ2-1; maybe TRBD2 (6 bases). The CDR3 totals 14 residues. The ends were cut back, 5 bases at V and 8 bases at J, with 16 bases in the middle. Germline loops: CDR1 SEHNR, CDR2 FQNEAQ (reference sequence). The CDR3 coding sequence is TGTGCCAGCAGCCTAGGGACTGGGGATCATGAGCAGTTCTTC. Amino acid sequence: CASSLGTGDHEQFF.

The chain is built from TRBV2 and TRBJ2-4; the match to TRBD1 covers 9 bases. The better agreement between TRBJ2-7 and the DNA end casts doubt on the J call. This CDR3 has 16 residues. Per the germline V gene, CDR1 is SNHLY and CDR2 is FYNNEI. The CDR3 sequence: CASSETSGQGNYEQYF. The CDR3 nucleotides are TGTGCCAGCAGTGAAACATCGGGACAGGGAAACTACGAGCAGTACTTC.

This clonotype occurred a few times. The J gene is TRBJ1-5, the V gene TRBV15; D is perhaps TRBD1 (5 bases). Trimming removed 3 bases from V and 2 bases from J, with 20 bases in between. CDR1 is LNHNV and CDR2 is YYDKDF in the germline V gene (reference sequence). The CDR3 consists of 18 residues. This CDR3 is CATSSRDRVGYGNQPQHF. CDR3 nucleotides: TGTGCCACCAGCAGCCGGGACCGAGTAGGTTATGGCAATCAGCCCCAGCATTTT.

CDR3 nucleotides: TGTGCCAGCAGCTTCGGACTAGCGGGGGGGAGCTACAATGAGCAGTACTTC. This translates into CASSFGLAGGSYNEQYF. The rearrangement joins TRBV7-9 to TRBJ2-5, with TRBD2 matching over 15 bases. The V and J ends lost 3 bases and 11 bases, in that order; junction bases with no gene match: 13. The germline V gene has CDR1 SEHNR and CDR2 FQNEAQ (reference sequence). The CDR3 covers 17 residues.

J is TRBJ1-2 and V is TRBV12-3 or TRBV12-4, with TRBD1 matching 8 bases. Trimming cost V 5 bases and J 3 bases; bases outside gene matches: 8. This CDR3 comprises 15 residues. In DNA form, the CDR3 reads TGTGCCAGCAGTCCACACAGGGGGAACGACTATGGCTACACCTTC. Residues: CASSPHRGNDYGYTF.

This clonotype was observed a handful of times. The genes are TRBV27 and TRBJ1-5; tentatively, D is TRBD1 (5 bases). CDR1 MNHEY and CDR2 SMNVEV come from the germline V gene (reference sequence). This CDR3 has 16 residues. Trimming removed 0 bases from V and 4 bases from J, with 13 bases in between. CDR3 in amino acids: CASSLSAGSGNQPQHF. The CDR3, as DNA: TGTGCCAGCAGTTTATCGGCGGGCTCAGGGAATCAGCCCCAGCATTTT.

There are a few counts of this clonotype. The rearrangement links TRBV4-1 to TRBJ1-1, with TRBD1 matching over 7 bases. J gave up 1 base and V 1 base, and 3 bases lay outside the gene matches. CDR1 and CDR2 (germline): MGHRA, YSYEKL. The CDR3 extends over 15 amino acids. CDR3 region: CASSQVNRGNTEAFF. CDR3 bases: TGCGCCAGCAGCCAAGTCAACAGGGGGAACACTGAAGCTTTCTTT.

This clonotype was picked up a small number of times. The rearrangement links TRBV14 to TRBJ1-6; 7 bases line up with TRBD1. The CDR3 sequence is 16 residues long. CDR1 is SGHDN, CDR2 FVKESK, per germline. J gave up 6 bases and V 0 bases, and 5 bases lay outside the gene matches. CDR3 sequence: CASSQELTGSNSPLHF. The CDR3 region has the DNA TGTGCCAGCAGCCAAGAATTGACAGGGTCTAATTCACCCCTCCACTTT.

The CDR3 loop reads CASSVGGTPDTQYF. DNA for the CDR3: TGTGCCAGCAGCGTAGGTGGAACACCAGATACGCAGTATTTT. J is TRBJ2-3 and V is TRBV9; D call uncertain. This CDR3 has 14 amino acids. Trimming pared 0 bases from V and 4 bases from J, leaving 9 bases between. Germline V gene data show CDR1 as SGDLS and CDR2 as YYNGEE.

V and J are TRBV12-5 and TRBJ2-7; 8 bases agree with TRBD1. Trimming at V came to 0 bases and at J to 3 bases, leaving 7 bases not matched to a gene. The CDR3 is made up of 16 amino acids. CDR1 and CDR2 (germline): LGHNT, FRNRAP. Here the CDR3 reads CASGLVFLGTGYEQYF. For the CDR3, the DNA is TGTGCTAGTGGTTTGGTATTCCTAGGGACAGGCTACGAGCAGTACTTC.

This clonotype was seen more than once but under ten times. V is TRBV3-1 and J is TRBJ2-4, with D uncertain. The DNA matches TRBJ2-7 better at its end, which makes the J call doubtful. CDR3 length: 12 amino acids. The germline CDR1 and CDR2 sequences are LGHDT and YNNKEL (reference sequence). The CDR3 DNA reads as TGTGCCAGCAGCCAAGATACCGTCGAGCAGTACTTC. Amino acids: CASSQDTVEQYF.

V gene TRBV12-3 or TRBV12-4 combines with J gene TRBJ1-6, with TRBD1 identical over 8 bases. The CDR3 has 14 amino acids. After removal of 4 bases from V and 9 bases from J, the junction contained 5 bases not matched to a gene. CDR3 protein: CASSYGTGFSPLHF. The DNA for the CDR3 is TGTGCCAGCAGTTACGGGACAGGCTTTTCACCCCTCCACTTT.

V gene TRBV5-1 combines with J gene TRBJ1-4; no definite D call. CDR3 length equals 15 residues. Germline V CDR1 and CDR2: SGHRS, YFSETQ. V was clipped by 0 bases and J by 5 bases, with 11 bases between them. The CDR3: CASSLGVQRNEKLFF. Here the CDR3 DNA reads TGCGCCAGCAGCTTGGGTGTCCAGCGGAATGAAAAACTGTTTTTT.

The chain combines TRBV12-3 or TRBV12-4 with TRBJ1-1; a weak D match, TRBD1 (5 bases). The CDR3 contains 13 residues. Trimming removed 5 bases from V and 4 bases from J, with 11 bases in between. The CDR3 loop reads CASSPGPLTEAFF. CDR3 nucleotide sequence: TGTGCCAGCAGTCCGGGACCTCTCACTGAAGCTTTCTTT.

CDR3 region: CASSQDNSLNTEAFF. CDR3 nucleotide sequence: TGCGCCAGCAGCCAAGACAACTCACTGAACACTGAAGCTTTCTTT. V and J are TRBV4-3 and TRBJ1-1; D uncertain. This CDR3 spans 15 amino acids. Germline lookup yields CDR1 LGHNA and CDR2 YSLEER. Trimming pared 0 bases from V and 0 bases from J, leaving 8 bases between.

The chain couples TRBV7-9 to TRBJ2-4; 7 nucleotides line up with TRBD1. The J call is uncertain, as TRBJ2-5 better fits the DNA end. The CDR3 consists of 13 residues. Germline V gene lookup returns CDR1 SEHNR and CDR2 FQNEAQ (reference sequence). The CDR3 is CASSTTGAETQYF. CDR3 bases: TGTGCCAGCAGCACAACAGGGGCAGAGACCCAGTACTTC.

This sequence joins TRBV5-1 and TRBJ2-3; the D gene is possibly TRBD2 (5 bases). Trimming shortened V by 7 bases and J by 3 bases, and 18 bases separated the two germline ends. The CDR3 runs 15 residues. Germline CDR1 reads SGHRS; CDR2 reads YFSETQ. DNA of the CDR3: TGCGCCAGCTCTAACCTAACTAGTCGTACAGATACGCAGTATTTT. Protein: CASSNLTSRTDTQYF.

The rearrangement joins TRBV2 to TRBJ1-2; D unclear. Germline V gene sequence: CDR1 SNHLY, CDR2 FYNNEI. Between the trimmed V and J ends, which lost 3 bases and 7 bases, there was a span of 15 bases. The CDR3 has 14 residues. The CDR3 region is CASSEWLKRPGYTF. The CDR3 bases are TGTGCCAGCAGTGAGTGGTTGAAGAGGCCTGGCTACACCTTC.

The sample holds a few counts of this clonotype. The rearrangement uses TRBV7-3 and TRBJ2-1; D call uncertain. The CDR3 is 15 amino acids. V shed 5 bases and J shed 0 bases, with 11 bases lying between them. Germline loops: CDR1 SGHTA, CDR2 FQGTGA. The CDR3 reads CASSPQRLSYNEQFF. The CDR3 bases are TGTGCCAGCAGCCCACAACGACTCTCCTACAATGAGCAGTTCTTC.

This clonotype came up a few times. Here the CDR3 DNA reads TGCAGTGCTAGATTGGCCAGGGGGGTCAATGAGCAGTTCTTC. Amino acid sequence: CSARLARGVNEQFF. V gene TRBV20-1 combines with J gene TRBJ2-1; maybe TRBD1 (7 bases). The CDR3 consists of 14 residues. Trimming pared 2 bases from V and 6 bases from J, leaving 14 bases between. CDR1 is DFQATT and CDR2 is SNEGSKA in the germline V gene (reference sequence).